This entry features one T cell receptor (beta chain) sequence. Its specificity is unknown. Germline CDR1 reads SQVTM; CDR2 reads ANQGSEA. The V gene lost 3 bases and the J gene lost 9 bases, with 15 bases spanning the gap. The CDR3 length is 13 residues. Cell sorting was applied to PBMCs, and CD4+ and CD8+ T cells were collected. This entry is derived from a study of CD8+ T cells in alopecia areata. After isolation, RNA underwent reverse transcription to generate cDNA as the sequencing template. Using immunoSEQ multiplex PCR, the repertoire was profiled, and TCRdb retains in-frame clones only, with some absent. The table has some 160,000 clones, 62% seen once. Overall study results and limits: In lesional scalp, particularly from alopecia totalis/universalis, clonality was higher than in normal scalp. Normal skin contains resident alphabeta T cells, and these are also sequenced in scalp samples.

Sequenced material: CD8+ T cells sorted from blood. The source of this sequence is a human donor in good health. The chain employs TRBV29-1 and TRBJ2-1; weak D call: TRBD2 (6 bases). The CDR3 DNA is TGCAGCGTTGAGGAAGGGGCGGGGACTGAGCAGTTCTTC. Protein sequence: CSVEEGAGTEQFF.